This T cell receptor beta chain is drawn from a study of identical twins (dated by TCRdb to the mid-2010s). At the level of the whole study: TCR alpha and beta repertoires from monozygotic twins, unrelated adults of various ages and cord blood were deep-sequenced to test whether fetal clonotypes persist. To rule out contamination, replicate twin experiments were performed at different times with different library preparation protocols. Points the paper makes about the study in general: Out-of-frame TCR alpha sequences shared between twins showed an excess of low generation-probability sequences compared with coincidental sharing between unrelated individuals. Fewer insertions were carried by abundant cord blood beta clonotypes, a similar but weaker trend appeared in young adult naive repertoires, and no such trend appeared in memory repertoires. Because the same donors could not be followed over many years, conclusions were based on cross-sectional statistical analysis. Out-of-frame TCR alpha sharing in monozygotic twins was systematically underestimated by recombination models, whereas sharing between unrelated individuals was in agreement with the recombination models. Zero-insertion analyses could be partly confounded by invariant T cells such as MAIT and iNKT, though diverse VJ usage argued against such confounding for most clonotypes. The excess sharing between twins in beta out-of-frame sequences was weaker because fewer shared sequences reduced the signal-to-noise ratio.

Receptors were amplified or captured by 5' RACE. The listed sequencing device is Illumina HiSeq 2000. Template switching introduced a universal primer binding site; the final cDNA contained a unique molecular identifier, enabling accurate counting of TCR cDNA molecules. First-strand cDNA for TCR alpha and beta chains was synthesized from specific primers in the conserved constant-segment region. To control for contamination, each cDNA library was double barcoded with a SMART-Mk sample barcode plus Illumina barcodes. TruSeq adapter sequences and Illumina sample barcodes were added in two successive PCR steps. TCR alpha and beta cDNA libraries were sequenced on the Illumina HiSeq platform with custom primers. In the authors' own workflow: MiGEC was used to process raw reads and extract unique molecular identifiers, and MiXCR was used to find CDR3 positions. Recombination models were inferred per individual with the repgenHMM and IGoR tools using an EM algorithm. The tcR package in R was used for shared clonotype analysis, with sharing normalized by the product of cloneset sizes. Out-of-frame nonproductive sequences were analyzed to study raw recombination free of thymic and clonal selection effects. The public reads were run again by TCRdb, first through fastp at Q25 and then through MiXCR, and only productive beta chains were kept. Under each unique CDR3 protein, matching rows form one entry showing the most common genes and DNA. For this entry, the V and J calls and clone size follow TCRdb and not the study's own pipeline. The sample data list approximately 280,000 distinct CDR3 sequences, and under 9.5% of these were observed just once. The ten largest clonotypes hold less than 2.5% of the sample.

Worth noting for this clonotype: Its binding antigen is unknown. Base qualities are not recorded, but no much larger clone differs from it by a single base.

The CDR3, from cysteine to phenylalanine, totals 15 residues. The retained sequence is limited to the CDR3, 45 bases, with the frame set at the first base. V and J are trimmed by 6 bases and 0 bases, and the gene matches miss 5 bases of the junction. Based on the germline V gene, the CDR1 and CDR2 sequences are SQVTM and ANQGSEA. Every donor was a healthy Caucasian. The twin cohort comprised three pairs of female monozygotic twins, all aged roughly 18 to 29 years. Miltenyi CD45RO+ enrichment and human naive T-cell isolation kits were used to isolate memory (CD45RO+) and naive T cells from PBMC. The sample also formed part of further work on yellow fever vaccine responses in identical twins. The second publication reports: The authors reported that the T cell response to vaccination in identical twins appeared partly convergent and partly personalized. Focusing on identical twins, the study followed the T cell clones that responded to the vaccine, and did so with precision.

The sequence is built from TRBV29-1 and TRBJ2-7; the junction holds 13 bases that match TRBD2. The specimen was memory (CD45RO+) T cells sorted from blood. Reading the label with the study, this specimen's cell subset or site is: CD45RO+ enriched T cells. The receptor was isolated from a woman between 18 and 29 years old in good health. CDR3 sequence: CSVLGTSGNSYEQYF. The DNA sequence is TGCAGCGTCCTCGGGACTAGCGGGAACTCCTACGAGCAGTACTTC.